Following are 19 T cell receptor beta chains from one sample sequenced in a study of cytomegalovirus exposure and HLA in healthy donors. Researchers ran the PCR with 60 Vbeta and 13 Jbeta primers. Only in-frame clones appear in the TCRdb table, and some are missing; sequencing was by immunoSEQ multiplex PCR. The sample records more than 90,000 clones, about 81% being singletons. The source material was PBMCs. The origin of the receptors is a woman aged 35 to 49 in good health and CMV-seropositive.

V usage is TRBV9 and J usage is TRBJ2-7; tentatively, D is TRBD2 (6 bases). Trimming removed 5 bases from V and 2 bases from J, with 11 bases in between. Germline V gene lookup returns CDR1 SGDLS and CDR2 YYNGEE. The CDR3 is made up of 13 amino acids. CDR3 protein: CASSSGSTYEQYF. The DNA of the CDR3 is TGTGCCAGCAGTAGCGGTAGCACCTACGAGCAGTACTTC.

The genes are TRBV5-1 and TRBJ2-2, with D perhaps TRBD2 (5 bases). The CDR3 loop spans 14 amino acids. Germline V gives CDR1 SGHRS, CDR2 YFSETQ. The V and J ends lost 4 bases and 4 bases respectively, with 11 bases between them. CDR3 loop: CASSPIGGTGELFF. CDR3 bases: TGCGCCAGCAGCCCGATCGGAGGCACCGGGGAGCTGTTTTTT. The full variable domain, in which reference TRBV5-1 and TRBJ2-2 provide the parts outside the CDR3, is KAGVTQTPRYLIKTRGQQVTLSCSPISGHRSVSWYQQTPGQGLQFLFEYFSETQRNKGNFPGRFSGRQFSNSRSEMNVSTLELGDSALYLCASSPIGGTGELFFGEGSRLTVL.

The J gene is TRBJ1-5, the V gene TRBV23-1; perhaps TRBD1 as D (6 bases). TRBV23-1 is flagged as an ORF with uncertain function. V lost 7 bases and J 0 bases, leaving 16 bases between the germline ends. The CDR3 consists of 16 residues. The CDR3 loop reads CASTTGVGYSNQPQHF. The DNA for the CDR3 is TGCGCCAGCACGACAGGCGTCGGATATAGCAATCAGCCCCAGCATTTT.

In its sample, this clone was seen a few times. The V and J genes are TRBV5-4 and TRBJ2-7, with TRBD1 matching over 11 bases. Trimming removed 3 bases from V and 7 bases from J; junction bases left unmatched: 6. CDR3 length: 14 amino acids. Germline-derived CDR1 and CDR2 are SGHNT and YYREEE (reference sequence). The CDR3 DNA reads as TGTGCCAGCAGCTCGGGACAGGGGGTTGGGGAGCAGTACTTC. This encodes CASSSGQGVGEQYF.

Only one count was recorded for this clone. CDR3 sequence (DNA): TGCGCCAGCAGCCTCTTCTCTGGGGCCAACGTCCTGACTTTC. This gives the protein CASSLFSGANVLTF. The chain couples TRBV5-1 to TRBJ2-6; D gene ambiguous. The V end was cut by 4 bases, the J end by 0 bases, with 5 bases between. Germline V lookup: CDR1 SGHRS, CDR2 YFSETQ. This CDR3 has 14 amino acids.

The gene calls are TRBV27 and TRBJ1-5; 9 bases align to TRBD1. V shed 5 bases and J 4 bases; nucleotides not matched to a gene: 9. Germline loops: CDR1 MNHEY, CDR2 SMNVEV (reference sequence). This CDR3 is built from 16 residues. The CDR3 bases are TGTGCCAGCAGTCCACGGAGTGGGACAGGGAATCAGCCCCAGCATTTT. Protein product: CASSPRSGTGNQPQHF.

This chain joins TRBV10-1 and TRBJ2-3, with a possible D match to TRBD1 (6 bases). V was shortened by 2 bases and J by 5 bases, with 11 bases between the two germline ends. In germline, CDR1 is WNHNN, CDR2 SYGVQD (reference sequence). The CDR3 totals 14 residues. CDR3 in DNA: TGCGCCAGCAGTGAGATTACCAGGGGAGATACGCAGTATTTT. Protein product: CASSEITRGDTQYF.

This clone was counted many times. V and J are TRBV10-3 and TRBJ2-3, with TRBD2 matching over 12 bases. Unmatched junction bases numbered 8, after V lost 7 bases and J lost 6 bases. The length of the CDR3 is 15 residues. Germline-derived CDR1 and CDR2 are ENHRY and SYGVKD. The CDR3, as DNA: TGTGCCATCAACGGACTAGCGGGACCTCGGGATACGCAGTATTTT. Translated: CAINGLAGPRDTQYF.

The chain joins TRBV6-1 to TRBJ1-5; possibly TRBD1 for D (5 bases). Trimming removed 0 bases at V and 6 bases at J, with 15 bases between. The CDR3 runs to 16 residues. Germline V gene lookup returns CDR1 MNHNS and CDR2 SASEGT. The CDR3 spells CASSEAAGWSGQPQHF. In DNA form, the CDR3 reads TGTGCCAGCAGTGAAGCGGCAGGGTGGTCGGGTCAGCCCCAGCATTTT.

This clone has just one count. The chain is built from TRBV4-1 and TRBJ1-4; D possibly corresponds to TRBD1 (5 bases). The V gene lost 2 bases and the J gene lost 7 bases, with 8 bases spanning the gap. The V gene's germline CDR1 is MGHRA and CDR2 YSYEKL. The CDR3 length is 13 residues. The CDR3 protein is CASSQWRGEKLFF. The CDR3 DNA reads as TGCGCCAGCAGCCAATGGAGGGGTGAAAAACTGTTTTTT.

The chain carries TRBV5-5 and TRBJ2-7; TRBD2 aligns across 10 bases. V shed 4 bases and J 6 bases; nucleotides not matched to a gene: 7. The germline V gene has CDR1 SGHKS and CDR2 YYEKEE (reference sequence). This CDR3 is built from 14 residues. CDR3 protein: CASSPRLAGGEQYF. In DNA form, the CDR3 reads TGTGCCAGCAGCCCACGACTAGCGGGCGGCGAGCAGTACTTC.

This chain connects TRBV5-4 to TRBJ2-5; 7 bases map to TRBD1. Germline loops: CDR1 SGHNT, CDR2 YYREEE (reference sequence). Trimming took 2 bases from V and 4 from J; bases not matched to a gene: 5. The CDR3 sequence is 14 residues long. CDR3: CASSLQTGSETQYF. The CDR3 DNA reads as TGTGCCAGCAGCTTACAGACAGGGTCAGAGACCCAGTACTTC.

This clone appeared a few times. The J gene is TRBJ1-1, the V gene TRBV19, with D perhaps matching TRBD1 (6 bases). The germline V and J ends were trimmed by 7 bases and 1 base, with 16 bases remaining between them. This CDR3 comprises 15 residues. Germline V lookup: CDR1 LNHDA, CDR2 SQIVND (reference sequence). The CDR3 here is CASTDQQTGNTEAFF. In DNA form, the CDR3 reads TGTGCCAGTACCGATCAACAGACAGGGAACACTGAAGCTTTCTTT. The variable domain in full, completed from reference TRBV19 and TRBJ1-1, reads DGGITQSPKYLFRKEGQNVTLSCEQNLNHDAMYWYRQDPGQGLRLIYYSQIVNDFQKGDIAEGYSVSREKKESFPLTVTSAQKNPTAFYLCASTDQQTGNTEAFFGQGTRLTVV.

This clone was observed a handful of times. The chain combines TRBV16 with TRBJ2-2, with TRBD1 identical over 7 bases. Germline V gene lookup returns CDR1 KGHSY and CDR2 FQNENV. The CDR3 runs to 13 residues. Trimming took 4 bases from V and 10 from J; bases not matched to a gene: 6. The CDR3 sequence is CASSRDRAEELFF. Here the CDR3 DNA reads TGTGCCAGCAGCCGAGACAGGGCCGAGGAGCTGTTTTTT. Complete variable domain (other parts from reference TRBV16 and TRBJ2-2): GEEVAQTPKHLVRGEGQKAKLYCAPIKGHSYVFWYQQVLKNEFKFLISFQNENVFDETGMPKERFSAKCLPNSPCSLEIQATKLEDSAVYFCASSRDRAEELFFGEGSRLTVL.

This clone was counted a few times. The genes are TRBV4-1 and TRBJ2-7; 7 nucleotides match TRBD2. Germline V gives CDR1 MGHRA, CDR2 YSYEKL. The CDR3 contains 12 residues. V was pared by 9 bases and J by 1 base, with 3 bases of the junction left unmatched. CDR3 sequence (DNA): TGCGCCAGTTCGGGAGGATCCTACGAGCAGTACTTC. It translates to CASSGGSYEQYF.

This chain connects TRBV4-1 to TRBJ2-3; 9 bases are a match to TRBD1. CDR1 MGHRA and CDR2 YSYEKL come from the germline V gene. After removal of 3 bases from V and 3 bases from J, the junction contained 7 bases not matched to a gene. This CDR3 comprises 16 residues. CDR3 sequence (DNA): TGCGCCAGCAGCCATACGGGACAGGGTAGGACAGATACGCAGTATTTT. Amino acids: CASSHTGQGRTDTQYF.

This chain uses TRBV7-9 with TRBJ1-4, with 7 bases aligning to TRBD1. In germline, CDR1 is SEHNR, CDR2 FQNEAQ (reference sequence). CDR3 length: 17 amino acids. J gave up 3 bases and V 2 bases, and 9 bases lay outside the gene matches. CDR3 residues: CASSLHRGGAANEKLFF. As DNA, the CDR3 is TGTGCCAGCAGCTTACACAGGGGCGGGGCTGCTAATGAAAAACTGTTTTTT.

The V call is TRBV2, the J call TRBJ2-6; the D is unclear. V was trimmed by 4 bases and J by 1 base, leaving 5 bases between them. CDR1 and CDR2 (germline): SNHLY, FYNNEI. The CDR3 extends over 14 amino acids. This CDR3 is CASSAASGANVLTF. In DNA form, the CDR3 reads TGTGCCAGCAGTGCTGCGTCTGGGGCCAACGTCCTGACTTTC.

The V gene is TRBV6-6, the J gene TRBJ1-5, with unresolved D. V lost 8 bases to trimming and J lost 3 bases, with 14 bases between them. The CDR3 length is 14 residues. CDR1 MNHNY and CDR2 SVGAGI come from the germline V gene (reference sequence). DNA of the CDR3: TGTGCCAGCGGTACGGGAGAGTTCAATCAGCCCCAGCATTTT. It yields the protein CASGTGEFNQPQHF.